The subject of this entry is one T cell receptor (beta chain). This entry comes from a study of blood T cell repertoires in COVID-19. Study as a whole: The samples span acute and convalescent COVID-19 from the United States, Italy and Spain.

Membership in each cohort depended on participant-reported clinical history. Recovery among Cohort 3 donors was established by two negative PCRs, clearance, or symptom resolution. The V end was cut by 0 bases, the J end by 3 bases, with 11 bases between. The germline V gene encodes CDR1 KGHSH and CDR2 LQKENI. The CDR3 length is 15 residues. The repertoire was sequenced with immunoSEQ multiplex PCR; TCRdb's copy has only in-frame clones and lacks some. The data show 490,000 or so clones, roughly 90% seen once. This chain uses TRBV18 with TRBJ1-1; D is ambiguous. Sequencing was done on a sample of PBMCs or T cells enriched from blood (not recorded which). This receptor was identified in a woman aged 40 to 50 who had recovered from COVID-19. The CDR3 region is CASSPPSLWHTEAFF. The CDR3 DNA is TGTGCCAGCTCACCACCGTCGCTGTGGCACACTGAAGCTTTCTTT.